These 7 T cell receptor beta chains came from one sample sequenced in a study of T-cell memory formation after mild COVID-19. From the 5' RACE reads, TCRdb called clonotypes with MiXCR, one entry per CDR3 protein. This table has approximately 150,000 distinct CDR3 sequences, around 15% appearing once. The sequenced sample was PBMCs or a T cell subset sorted from them (not recorded which). These receptors were taken from an adult woman who had mild COVID-19 (a few samples of this study predate the infection). Cell type and time point are not known.

The chain links TRBV7-8 to TRBJ2-5; 12 bases align to TRBD2. Germline lookup yields CDR1 SGHVS and CDR2 FQNEAQ. V shed 4 bases and J 5 bases; nucleotides not matched to a gene: 8. The CDR3 is 16 residues long. In DNA form, the CDR3 reads TGTGCCAGCAGCTACCGGCTAGCGGGAGGGTGGGAGACCCAGTACTTC. It translates to CASSYRLAGGWETQYF. The variable domain in full, with the rest retrieved from reference TRBV7-8 and TRBJ2-5, is GAGVSQSPRYKVAKRGQDVALRCDPISGHVSLFWYQQALGQGPEFLTYFQNEAQLDKSGLPSDRFFAERPEGSVSTLKIQRTQQEDSAVYLCASSYRLAGGWETQYFGPGTRLLVL.

The V and J genes are TRBV10-3 and TRBJ2-7, with D perhaps matching TRBD1 (5 bases). This CDR3 has 14 amino acids. Trimming took off 0 bases at V and 5 bases at J, with 11 bases between the two ends. Germline V gives CDR1 ENHRY, CDR2 SYGVKD. In nucleotides, the CDR3 is TGTGCCATCAGTGAGTCGATCAGGGTCCACGAGCAGTACTTC. Protein product: CAISESIRVHEQYF.

The chain couples TRBV7-2 to TRBJ2-1; D gene uncertain. CDR1 and CDR2 from the germline V gene are SGHTA and FQGNSA. The CDR3 is 13 residues long. V was trimmed by 4 bases and J by 7 bases, leaving 11 bases between them. The CDR3 bases are TGTGCCAGCAGCTCCCCGATGGGAAATGAGCAGTTCTTC. Its protein is CASSSPMGNEQFF.

The rearrangement joins TRBV5-1 to TRBJ2-5, with D hard to call. This CDR3 spans 14 amino acids. V shed 0 bases and J shed 1 base, with 7 bases lying between them. Looked up from germline, CDR1 is SGHRS and CDR2 is YFSETQ. Here the CDR3 reads CASSLEGLQETQYF. CDR3 sequence (DNA): TGCGCCAGCAGCTTGGAAGGTCTCCAAGAGACCCAGTACTTC.

In this sample, this clonotype turned up a few times. The chain has TRBV10-3 and TRBJ2-7, with D unclear. The CDR3 is 15 amino acids. Germline V gene sequence: CDR1 ENHRY, CDR2 SYGVKD. Trimming removed 0 bases at V and 6 bases at J, with 15 bases between. The DNA for the CDR3 is TGTGCCATCAGTGAGTCGTTGGGGTCCTCATTCGAGCAGTACTTC. Protein: CAISESLGSSFEQYF.

There are a few counts of this clonotype. This chain links TRBV29-1 with TRBJ2-3; possibly TRBD1 or TRBD2 for D (5 bases each). Germline CDR1 and CDR2: SQVTM and ANQGSEA. This CDR3 has 14 amino acids. V was shortened by 1 base and J by 1 base, with 9 bases between the two germline ends. CDR3 coding DNA: TGCAGCGTTGAAGCAGGGAGTCGCACAGATACGCAGTATTTT. Amino acids: CSVEAGSRTDTQYF.

The chain carries TRBV5-5 and TRBJ2-7, with 9 bases matching TRBD1. V trimming: 6 bases; J trimming: 5 bases; junction bases outside the gene matches: 15. Germline assignment: CDR1 SGHKS and CDR2 YYEKEE (reference sequence). This CDR3 has 16 amino acids. The CDR3 DNA sequence: TGTGCCAGCAACCCGGGACAGGGTCAGGGGAGCCACGAGCAGTACTTC. Translated, it gives CASNPGQGQGSHEQYF.